This T cell receptor (beta chain) was documented in a study of early T cells in non-severe SARS-CoV-2 infection. The CDR3 length is 15 residues. The V gene's germline CDR1 is LGHDT and CDR2 YNNKEL (reference sequence). J lost 2 bases, V lost 4 bases, and 7 bases had no gene match. This clonotype was counted only a few times. The TCR library protocol attached unique molecular identifiers to the individual cDNA molecules. A single record per CDR3 protein comes from TCRdb applying MiXCR to the 5' RACE reads. This table has around 80,000 distinct CDR3 sequences, about 13% appearing once. This rearrangement joins TRBV3-1 to TRBJ2-7; 8 bases map to TRBD2. The material sequenced was whole blood. The receptor was derived from an adult who was a healthcare worker with PCR-confirmed SARS-CoV-2 infection or an uninfected control (not recorded which). CDR3 sequence reads: CASSLAGGETYEQYF. The CDR3 DNA reads TGTGCCAGCAGCCTCGCCGGGGGGGAGACCTACGAGCAGTACTTC.